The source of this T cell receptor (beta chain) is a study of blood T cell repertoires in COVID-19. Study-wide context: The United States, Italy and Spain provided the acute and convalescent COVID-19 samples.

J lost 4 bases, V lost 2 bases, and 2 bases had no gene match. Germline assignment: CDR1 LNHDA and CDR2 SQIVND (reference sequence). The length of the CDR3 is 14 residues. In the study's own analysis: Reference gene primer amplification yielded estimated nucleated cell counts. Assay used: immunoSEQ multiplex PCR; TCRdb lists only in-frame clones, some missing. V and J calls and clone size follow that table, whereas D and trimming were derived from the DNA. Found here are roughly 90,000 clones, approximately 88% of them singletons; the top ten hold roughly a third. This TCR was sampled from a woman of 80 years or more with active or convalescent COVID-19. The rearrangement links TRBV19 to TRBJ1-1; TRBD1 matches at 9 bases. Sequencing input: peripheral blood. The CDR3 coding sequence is TGTGCCAGTAGTATACAGGACAGGGGCACTGAAGCTTTCTTT. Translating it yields CASSIQDRGTEAFF.